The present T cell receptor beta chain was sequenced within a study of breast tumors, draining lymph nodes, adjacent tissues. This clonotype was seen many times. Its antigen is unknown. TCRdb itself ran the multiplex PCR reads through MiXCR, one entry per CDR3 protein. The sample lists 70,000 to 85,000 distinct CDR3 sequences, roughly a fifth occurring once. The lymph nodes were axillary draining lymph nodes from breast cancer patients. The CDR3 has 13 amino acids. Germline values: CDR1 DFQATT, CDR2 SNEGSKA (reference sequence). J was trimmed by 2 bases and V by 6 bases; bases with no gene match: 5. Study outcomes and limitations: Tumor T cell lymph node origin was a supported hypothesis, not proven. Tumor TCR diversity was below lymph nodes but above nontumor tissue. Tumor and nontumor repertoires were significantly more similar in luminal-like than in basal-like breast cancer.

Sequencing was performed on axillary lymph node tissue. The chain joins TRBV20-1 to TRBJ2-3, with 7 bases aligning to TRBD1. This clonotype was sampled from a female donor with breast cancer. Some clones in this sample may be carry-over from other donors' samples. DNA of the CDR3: TGCAGTGCCCCGACAGGGTCCACAGATACGCAGTATTTT. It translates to CSAPTGSTDTQYF.